These 9 T cell receptor beta chains were all obtained from the same sample, sequenced in a study of molecular identifiers for immune sequencing clone quantification. TCRdb itself ran the PCR reads through MiXCR, one entry per CDR3 protein. The table records under 650,000 distinct CDR3 sequences, just under 20% of them present only once. Sequenced: naive CD8+ T cells from blood, with Jurkat cell RNA spiked in. Subset meaning: FACS-sorted CD8+CD4-CCR7+CD45RA+ naive T cells. These receptors came from a human donor in good health. Some libraries in this study had Jurkat cell RNA spiked in.

This clonotype was observed a single time. Since a much larger clone is just one base distant, this may be a read error. The CDR3 carries no conserved terminal phenylalanine or tryptophan, so it likely arises from a read error. J is TRBJ2-5 and V is TRBV6-2 or TRBV6-3; D is unresolved. Germline V gene lookup returns CDR1 MNHEY and CDR2 SVGEGT. Trimming shortened V by 7 bases and J by 8 bases, and 14 bases separated the two germline ends. This CDR3 contains 12 residues. The CDR3, as DNA: TGTGCCAGCAATTTACTCGGCGTAACCCAGTACATC. Protein: CASNLLGVTQYI.

Note on this clonotype: This sequence may be a read error, since a much larger clone differs from it by one base. This chain joins TRBV12-3 or TRBV12-4 and TRBJ2-3; tentatively, D is TRBD2 (6 bases). This CDR3 comprises 15 residues. CDR3 sequence: CASGLDGTDTDTQYF. The CDR3 region has the DNA TGTGCCAGCGGTTTAGACGGGACTGACACAGATACGCAGTATTTT.

V usage is TRBV12-3 or TRBV12-4 and J usage is TRBJ2-7; 8 nucleotides align to TRBD1. The CDR3 sequence is 14 residues long. Trimming at V came to 5 bases and at J to 6 bases, leaving 9 bases not matched to a gene. The CDR3 spells CASSDRGKMGEQYF. The CDR3 DNA is TGTGCCAGCAGTGACAGGGGCAAGATGGGCGAGCAGTACTTC.

As regards this clonotype: This CDR3 is missing its conserved last phenylalanine or tryptophan, likely due to a read error. This chain links TRBV25-1 with TRBJ2-5; a weak D match, TRBD1 (7 bases). Trimming stripped 3 bases from V and 4 bases from J, with 18 bases between. This CDR3 is built from 16 residues. The germline V gene encodes CDR1 MGHDK and CDR2 SYGVNS. The CDR3 region is CASSEFGRQGGETQYL. CDR3 coding DNA: TGTGCCAGCAGTGAGTTCGGTAGGCAGGGGGGAGAGACCCAGTACCTC.

J is TRBJ1-4 and V is TRBV6-2 or TRBV6-3; the D gene is possibly TRBD1 (6 bases). In germline, CDR1 is MNHEY, CDR2 SVGEGT. V was pared by 5 bases and J by 8 bases, with 15 bases between. The CDR3 has 14 residues. CDR3 sequence reads: CASSQLGAGEKLFF. Here the CDR3 DNA reads TGTGCCAGCAGTCAACTGGGGGCTGGGGAAAAACTGTTTTTT.

This clonotype was seen many times. The J gene is TRBJ2-7, the V gene TRBV6-5; TRBD1 is a possible D gene (6 bases). The V and J ends lost 2 bases and 5 bases respectively, with 10 bases between them. The CDR3 contains 13 residues. Germline CDR1 reads MNHEY; CDR2 reads SVGAGI. CDR3 sequence reads: CASSYIQGNEQYF. The CDR3 nucleotides read TGTGCCAGCAGTTACATTCAGGGGAACGAGCAGTACTTC.

This clonotype was detected many times. This rearrangement joins TRBV7-2 to TRBJ1-5, with unresolved D. CDR1 is SGHTA, CDR2 FQGNSA, per germline. V shed 9 bases and J shed 6 bases, with 18 bases lying between them. The CDR3 runs 14 residues. The CDR3 protein is CARSKALRSQPQHF. The CDR3 nucleotides are TGTGCCAGGTCGAAAGCTCTTAGGAGTCAGCCCCAGCATTTT. Full variable domain (outside the CDR3, taken from reference TRBV7-2 and TRBJ1-5): GAGVSQSPSNKVTEKGKDVELRCDPISGHTALYWYRQSLGQGLEFLIYFQGNSAPDKSGLPSDRFSAERTGGSVSTLTIQRTQQEDSAVYLCARSKALRSQPQHFGDGTRLSIL.

This clonotype was recorded many times. The V gene is TRBV6-6, the J gene TRBJ1-3, with D perhaps TRBD1 (6 bases). The CDR3 runs 13 residues. Germline V gene data show CDR1 as MNHNY and CDR2 as SVGAGI (reference sequence). V was pared by 2 bases and J by 8 bases, with 10 bases between. CDR3 amino acids: CASSYAGEDTIYF. The DNA of the CDR3 is TGTGCCAGCAGTTACGCAGGGGAAGACACCATATATTTT.

The gene calls are TRBV7-6 and TRBJ2-5, with 8 bases that match TRBD2. This CDR3 has 14 amino acids. Germline CDR1 and CDR2: SGHVS and FNYEAQ. Unmatched junction bases numbered 3, after V lost 2 bases and J lost 4 bases. The CDR3 region is CASSLSLAGETQYF. CDR3 sequence (DNA): TGTGCCAGCAGCTTATCGCTAGCGGGAGAGACCCAGTACTTC.